One sample yielded the 3 T cell receptor beta chains listed below, sequenced in a study of cytomegalovirus exposure and HLA in healthy donors. The PCR was carried out with 60 Vbeta primers and 13 Jbeta primers. This table comes from immunoSEQ multiplex PCR, and its TCRdb copy is limited to in-frame clones, with some not included. The sample holds about 150,000 clones; roughly 83% are singletons and the top ten take 7.5% to 9%. The specimen sequenced was PBMCs. These receptors were collected from a man aged 25 to 40 in good health and CMV-seropositive.

The CDR3 DNA reads as TGTGCCAGCAGCTCGACACGTCTCTCTGAGCAGTTCTTC. It specifies CASSSTRLSEQFF. The rearrangement uses TRBV11-3 and TRBJ2-1; no clear D gene. Germline values: CDR1 SGHNT, CDR2 YENEEA. The CDR3 length is 13 residues. V was shortened by 4 bases and J by 9 bases, with 13 bases between the two germline ends.

The chain joins TRBV29-1 to TRBJ1-1; D perhaps matches TRBD1 (6 bases). From germline, CDR1 is SQVTM and CDR2 ANQGSEA. V was trimmed by 7 bases and J by 2 bases, leaving 14 bases between them. The CDR3 spans 13 residues. The CDR3 loop is CSALDSLNTEAFF. The CDR3 DNA reads TGCAGCGCCCTGGACAGCCTAAACACTGAAGCTTTCTTT.

Only a few counts were recorded for this clone. The J gene is TRBJ1-1, the V gene TRBV19, with 9 bases fitting TRBD1. The germline CDR1 and CDR2 sequences are LNHDA and SQIVND (reference sequence). The CDR3 contains 16 residues. V was pared by 4 bases and J by 0 bases, with 6 bases of the junction left unmatched. The CDR3 protein is CASSKGRDRVNTEAFF. The CDR3 nucleotides are TGTGCCAGTAGTAAGGGCAGGGACAGGGTGAACACTGAAGCTTTCTTT.